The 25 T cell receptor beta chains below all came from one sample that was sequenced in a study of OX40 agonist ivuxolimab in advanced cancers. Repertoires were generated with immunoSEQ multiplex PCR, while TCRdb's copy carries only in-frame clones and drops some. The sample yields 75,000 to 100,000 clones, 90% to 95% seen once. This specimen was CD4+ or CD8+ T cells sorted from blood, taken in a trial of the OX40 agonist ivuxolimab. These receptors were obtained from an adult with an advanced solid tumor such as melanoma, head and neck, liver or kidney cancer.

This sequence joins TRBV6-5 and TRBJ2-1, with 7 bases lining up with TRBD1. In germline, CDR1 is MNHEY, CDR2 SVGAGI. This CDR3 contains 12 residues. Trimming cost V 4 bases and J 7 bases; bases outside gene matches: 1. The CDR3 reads CASSSTGNEQFF. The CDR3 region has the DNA TGTGCCAGCAGTTCGACAGGGAATGAGCAGTTCTTC.

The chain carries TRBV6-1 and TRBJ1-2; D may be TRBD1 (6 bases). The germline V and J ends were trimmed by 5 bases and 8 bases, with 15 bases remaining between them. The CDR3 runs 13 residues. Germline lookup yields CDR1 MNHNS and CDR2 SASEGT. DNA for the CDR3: TGTGCCAGCAGTCTCGCGGGGGGGGCCGGCTACACCTTC. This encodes CASSLAGGAGYTF.

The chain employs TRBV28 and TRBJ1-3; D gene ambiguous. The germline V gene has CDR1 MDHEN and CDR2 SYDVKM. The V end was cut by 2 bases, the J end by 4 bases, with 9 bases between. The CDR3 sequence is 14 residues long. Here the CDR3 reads CASSLGGAGNTIYF. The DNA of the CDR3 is TGTGCCAGCAGTTTAGGTGGCGCGGGAAACACCATATATTTT.

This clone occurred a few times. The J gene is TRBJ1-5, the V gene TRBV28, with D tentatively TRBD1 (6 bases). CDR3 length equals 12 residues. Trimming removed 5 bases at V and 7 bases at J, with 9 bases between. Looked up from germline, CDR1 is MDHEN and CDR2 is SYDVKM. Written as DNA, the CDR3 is TGTGCCAGCAGTCTCCAGGGGCAGCCCCAGCATTTT. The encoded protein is CASSLQGQPQHF.

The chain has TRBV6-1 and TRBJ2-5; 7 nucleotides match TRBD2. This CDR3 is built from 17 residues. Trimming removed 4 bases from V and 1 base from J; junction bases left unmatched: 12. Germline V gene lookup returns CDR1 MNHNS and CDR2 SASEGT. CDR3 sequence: CASSAIGGGGPQETQYF. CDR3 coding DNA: TGTGCCAGCAGTGCCATCGGCGGGGGAGGGCCCCAAGAGACCCAGTACTTC.

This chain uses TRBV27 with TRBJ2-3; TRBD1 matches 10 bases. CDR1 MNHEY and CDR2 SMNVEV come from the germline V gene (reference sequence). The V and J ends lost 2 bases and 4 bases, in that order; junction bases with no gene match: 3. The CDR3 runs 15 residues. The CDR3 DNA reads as TGTGCCAGCAGTTTAGACAGGGGGCTGTCAGATACGCAGTATTTT. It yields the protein CASSLDRGLSDTQYF.

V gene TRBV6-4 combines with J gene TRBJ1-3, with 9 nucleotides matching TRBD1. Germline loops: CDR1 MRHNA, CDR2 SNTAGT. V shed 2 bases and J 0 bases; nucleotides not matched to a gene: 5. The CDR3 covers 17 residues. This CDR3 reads CASSDNPGQGSGNTIYF. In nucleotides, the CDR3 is TGTGCCAGCAGTGACAACCCGGGACAGGGCTCTGGAAACACCATATATTTT.

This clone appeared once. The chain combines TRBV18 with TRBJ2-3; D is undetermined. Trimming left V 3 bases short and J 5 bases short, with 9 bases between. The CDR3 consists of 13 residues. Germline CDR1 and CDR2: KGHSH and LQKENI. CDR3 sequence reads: CASSPTQIDTQYF. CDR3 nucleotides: TGTGCCAGCTCACCTACACAGATAGATACGCAGTATTTT.

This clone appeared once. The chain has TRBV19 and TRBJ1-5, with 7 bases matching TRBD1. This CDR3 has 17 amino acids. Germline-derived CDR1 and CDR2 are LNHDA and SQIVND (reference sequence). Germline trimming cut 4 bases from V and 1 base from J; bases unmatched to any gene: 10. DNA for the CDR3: TGTGCCAGTAGTACGCCCGAGGGACAGTGGAGCAATCAGCCCCAGCATTTT. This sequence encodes CASSTPEGQWSNQPQHF.

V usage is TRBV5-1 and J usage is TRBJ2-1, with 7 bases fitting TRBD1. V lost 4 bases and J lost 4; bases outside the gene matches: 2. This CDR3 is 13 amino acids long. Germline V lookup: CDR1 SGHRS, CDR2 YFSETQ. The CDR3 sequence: CASSKDRYNEQFF. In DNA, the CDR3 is TGCGCCAGCAGCAAGGACAGGTACAATGAGCAGTTCTTC. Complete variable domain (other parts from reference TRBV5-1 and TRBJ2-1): KAGVTQTPRYLIKTRGQQVTLSCSPISGHRSVSWYQQTPGQGLQFLFEYFSETQRNKGNFPGRFSGRQFSNSRSEMNVSTLELGDSALYLCASSKDRYNEQFFGPGTRLTVL.

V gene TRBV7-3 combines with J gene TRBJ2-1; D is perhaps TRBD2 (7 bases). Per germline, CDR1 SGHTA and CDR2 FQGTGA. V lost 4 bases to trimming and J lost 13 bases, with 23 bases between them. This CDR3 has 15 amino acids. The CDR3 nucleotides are TGTGCCAGCAGCTCCCAGGGGCCGGGGGGAGCCGGTCAGTTCTTC. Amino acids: CASSSQGPGGAGQFF.

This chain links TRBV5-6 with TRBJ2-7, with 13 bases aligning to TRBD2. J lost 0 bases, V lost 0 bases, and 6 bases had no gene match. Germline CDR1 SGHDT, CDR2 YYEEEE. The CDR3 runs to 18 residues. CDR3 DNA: TGTGCCAGCAGCTTGGTTGGGACTAGCGGGATTAACTCCTACGAGCAGTACTTC. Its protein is CASSLVGTSGINSYEQYF.

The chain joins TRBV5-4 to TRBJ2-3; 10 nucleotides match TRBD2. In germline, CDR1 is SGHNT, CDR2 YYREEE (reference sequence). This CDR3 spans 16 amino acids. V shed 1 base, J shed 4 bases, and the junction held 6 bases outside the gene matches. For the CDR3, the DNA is TGTGCCAGCAGCTTGCGCCTAGCGGGAGTGGCAGATACGCAGTATTTT. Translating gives CASSLRLAGVADTQYF.

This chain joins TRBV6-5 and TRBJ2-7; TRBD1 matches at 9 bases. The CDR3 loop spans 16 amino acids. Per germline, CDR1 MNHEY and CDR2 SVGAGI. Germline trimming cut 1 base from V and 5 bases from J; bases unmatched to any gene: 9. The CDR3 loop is CASSYFLGQGRDEQYF. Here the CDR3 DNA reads TGTGCCAGCAGTTACTTCCTCGGACAGGGGCGAGACGAGCAGTACTTC.

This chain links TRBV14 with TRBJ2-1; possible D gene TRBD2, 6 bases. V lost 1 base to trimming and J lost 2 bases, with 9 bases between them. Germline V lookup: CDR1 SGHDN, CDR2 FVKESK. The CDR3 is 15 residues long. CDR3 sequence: CASSQAGLPYNEQFF. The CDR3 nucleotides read TGTGCCAGCAGCCAAGCGGGACTCCCCTACAATGAGCAGTTCTTC.

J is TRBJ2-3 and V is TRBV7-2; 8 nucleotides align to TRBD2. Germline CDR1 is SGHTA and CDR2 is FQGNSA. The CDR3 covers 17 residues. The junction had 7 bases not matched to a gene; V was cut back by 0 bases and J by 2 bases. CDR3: CASSLASGGRPTDTQYF. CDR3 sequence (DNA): TGTGCCAGCAGCTTAGCTTCGGGCGGGAGGCCCACAGATACGCAGTATTTT.

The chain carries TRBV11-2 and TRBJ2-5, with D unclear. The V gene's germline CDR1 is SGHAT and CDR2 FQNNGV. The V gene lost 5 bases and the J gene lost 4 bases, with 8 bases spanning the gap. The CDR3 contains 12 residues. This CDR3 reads CASSLSLETQYF. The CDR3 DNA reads TGTGCCAGCAGCCTAAGTCTAGAGACCCAGTACTTC.

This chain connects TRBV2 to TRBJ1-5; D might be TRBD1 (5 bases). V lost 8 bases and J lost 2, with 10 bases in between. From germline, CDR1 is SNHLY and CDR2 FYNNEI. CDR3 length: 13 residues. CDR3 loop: CASADRGNQPQHF. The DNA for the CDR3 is TGTGCCAGCGCAGACAGAGGCAATCAGCCCCAGCATTTT. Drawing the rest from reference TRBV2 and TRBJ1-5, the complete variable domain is EPEVTQTPSHQVTQMGQEVILRCVPISNHLYFYWYRQILGQKVEFLVSFYNNEISEKSEIFDDQFSVERPDGSNFTLKIRSTKLEDSAMYFCASADRGNQPQHFGDGTRLSIL.

The DNA of the CDR3 is TGTGCCAGCAGCTTAGGAGGGCTTCTCTCTGGAAACACCATATATTTT. As protein: CASSLGGLLSGNTIYF. V and J are TRBV7-2 and TRBJ1-3; unclear D gene. CDR1 is SGHTA, CDR2 FQGNSA, per germline. V dropped 1 base and J dropped 0 bases, with 10 bases sitting between them. The CDR3 spans 16 residues.

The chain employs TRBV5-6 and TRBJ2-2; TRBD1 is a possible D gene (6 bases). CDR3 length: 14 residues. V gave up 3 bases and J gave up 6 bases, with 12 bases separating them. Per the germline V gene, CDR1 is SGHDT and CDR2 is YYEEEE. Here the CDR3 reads CASSSGTQPGELFF. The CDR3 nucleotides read TGTGCCAGCAGCTCCGGGACACAGCCCGGGGAGCTGTTTTTT.

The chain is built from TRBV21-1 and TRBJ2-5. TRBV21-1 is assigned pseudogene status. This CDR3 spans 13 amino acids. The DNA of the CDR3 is TGTGCCAGCAGTCCCAAGTGGGGGGAGACCCAGTACTTC. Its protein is CASSPKWGETQYF.

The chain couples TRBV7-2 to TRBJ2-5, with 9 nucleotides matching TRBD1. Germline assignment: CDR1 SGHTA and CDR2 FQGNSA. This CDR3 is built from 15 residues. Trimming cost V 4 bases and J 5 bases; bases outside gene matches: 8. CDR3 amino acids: CASSSGGQGAETQYF. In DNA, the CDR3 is TGTGCCAGCAGCTCGGGGGGACAGGGAGCGGAGACCCAGTACTTC.

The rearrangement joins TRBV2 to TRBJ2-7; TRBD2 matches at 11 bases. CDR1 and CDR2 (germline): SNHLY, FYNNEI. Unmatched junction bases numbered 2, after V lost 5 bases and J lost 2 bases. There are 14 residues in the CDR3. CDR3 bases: TGTGCCAGCAGTCGACTAGCGGGGACCTACGAGCAGTACTTC. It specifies CASSRLAGTYEQYF. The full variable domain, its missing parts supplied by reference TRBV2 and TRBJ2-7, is EPEVTQTPSHQVTQMGQEVILRCVPISNHLYFYWYRQILGQKVEFLVSFYNNEISEKSEIFDDQFSVERPDGSNFTLKIRSTKLEDSAMYFCASSRLAGTYEQYFGPGTRLTVT.

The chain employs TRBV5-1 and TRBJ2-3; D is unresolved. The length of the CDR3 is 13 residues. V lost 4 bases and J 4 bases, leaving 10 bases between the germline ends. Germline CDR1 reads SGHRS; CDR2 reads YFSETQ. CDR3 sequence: CASSLGSPDTQYF. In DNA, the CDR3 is TGCGCCAGCAGCCTGGGATCTCCAGATACGCAGTATTTT.

This CDR3 reads CASSRQGAQETQYF. The CDR3 DNA sequence: TGTGCCAGCAGTCGACAGGGGGCCCAAGAGACCCAGTACTTC. The rearrangement links TRBV11-2 to TRBJ2-5; 10 bases are a match to TRBD1. The CDR3 is 14 amino acids. Germline values: CDR1 SGHAT, CDR2 FQNNGV. The V segment lost 6 bases and the J segment 1 base; nucleotides outside the gene matches: 2.